The 31 T cell receptor beta chains listed next were all sequenced from one sample in a study of shared clonotypes between healthy human individuals (dated by TCRdb to 2018 to 2020). Library generation was performed with the immunoSEQ multiplex PCR assay. Entries here come from immuneACCESS through TCRdb and include only in-frame sequences with V and J called. Some clones fail to appear in such tables; in the studies checked, an unresolved V gene covers under half of the shortfall, and the cause of the remainder is unknown. The sample data list over a million clones, and roughly 96% of these were observed just once. Roughly 1.2% of the sample goes to the ten largest clones. Sequenced material: naive CD4+ T cells sorted from blood. Reading the label with the study, this specimen's cell subset or site is: CD45RA+ positively selected. The receptors were sampled from a man aged 30 to 39 in good health.

The chain joins TRBV5-6 to TRBJ2-6; tentative D call: TRBD1 (7 bases). This CDR3 comprises 18 residues. Germline assignment: CDR1 SGHDT and CDR2 YYEEEE. V dropped 4 bases and J dropped 3 bases, with 20 bases sitting between them. For the CDR3, the DNA is TGTGCCAGCAGCACCCTGGCAGGGGGAGCGGGTGGGGCCAACGTCCTGACTTTC. This translates into CASSTLAGGAGGANVLTF.

This clone was observed a single time. The gene calls are TRBV27 and TRBJ2-1, with 9 bases that match TRBD2. The length of the CDR3 is 15 residues. V shed 5 bases and J 7 bases; nucleotides not matched to a gene: 9. The V gene's germline CDR1 is MNHEY and CDR2 SMNVEV (reference sequence). The CDR3 DNA reads as TGTGCCAGCAGTGCGATAGCGGGAGTGGGAAATGAGCAGTTCTTC. As protein: CASSAIAGVGNEQFF.

This chain links TRBV6-1 with TRBJ2-7; a possible D gene is TRBD1 (6 bases). V lost 7 bases and J 7 bases, leaving 17 bases between the germline ends. The CDR3 has 13 residues. CDR1 and CDR2 from the germline V gene are MNHNS and SASEGT. The DNA of the CDR3 is TGTGCCAGCACACGGGACACCGCGTCTGAGCAGTACTTC. Protein: CASTRDTASEQYF.

The chain is built from TRBV10-3 and TRBJ1-5; 7 bases align to TRBD1. Germline V gene sequence: CDR1 ENHRY, CDR2 SYGVKD. The CDR3 is made up of 14 amino acids. J lost 3 bases, V lost 6 bases, and 5 bases had no gene match. The CDR3 is CAISRDSNNQPQHF. CDR3 DNA sequence: TGTGCCATCAGCCGGGACAGCAACAATCAGCCCCAGCATTTT.

Note on this clone: Different DNA sequences within this sample yield the same CDR3. The genes are TRBV9 and TRBJ2-2, with D tentatively TRBD1 (6 bases). In germline, CDR1 is SGDLS, CDR2 YYNGEE. V shed 0 bases and J shed 5 bases, with 8 bases lying between them. This CDR3 region has 14 residues. CDR3 nucleotides: TGTGCCAGCAGCGTAGGGACAGTGACCGGGGAGCTGTTTTTT. Protein product: CASSVGTVTGELFF.

The genes are TRBV29-1 and TRBJ2-5; perhaps TRBD1 as D (6 bases). The CDR3 is 14 amino acids. Between the trimmed V and J ends, which lost 8 bases and 4 bases, there was a span of 20 bases. CDR1 SQVTM and CDR2 ANQGSEA come from the germline V gene. CDR3 bases: TGCAGCTCCCCGAAGGGGGATGGGGGAGAGACCCAGTACTTC. Residues: CSSPKGDGGETQYF.

The chain combines TRBV5-1 with TRBJ2-5; D gene ambiguous. The CDR3 length is 14 residues. The germline CDR1 and CDR2 sequences are SGHRS and YFSETQ. Trimming cost V 4 bases and J 7 bases, with 17 bases left between them. The CDR3 region has the DNA TGCGCCAGCAGCCCCCAGGCGGACCGCGGGACCCAGTACTTC. Translation gives CASSPQADRGTQYF.

This chain joins TRBV11-3 and TRBJ2-2; D possibly matches TRBD1 or TRBD2 (5 bases each). CDR3 length: 16 amino acids. From germline, CDR1 is SGHNT and CDR2 YENEEA. Trimming cost V 5 bases and J 0 bases, with 13 bases left between them. The CDR3 spells CASSPRGDPNTGELFF. DNA for the CDR3: TGTGCCAGCAGCCCGAGGGGTGATCCGAACACCGGGGAGCTGTTTTTT.

This sequence joins TRBV7-3 and TRBJ2-7, with TRBD1 matching over 9 bases. Germline V CDR1 and CDR2: SGHTA, FQGTGA. CDR3 size: 15 residues. The V segment lost 5 bases and the J segment 2 bases; nucleotides outside the gene matches: 7. CDR3 residues: CASSPQGQGAYEQYF. The CDR3 bases are TGTGCCAGCAGCCCGCAGGGACAGGGAGCCTACGAGCAGTACTTC.

This rearrangement joins TRBV5-1 to TRBJ2-7; 10 bases agree with TRBD1. The germline V gene has CDR1 SGHRS and CDR2 YFSETQ. The CDR3 is 15 amino acids. The trim removed 3 bases at V and 5 bases at J, leaving 8 bases unmatched. The CDR3 sequence is CASSWGQGLTNEQYF. The CDR3 DNA reads as TGCGCCAGCAGCTGGGGACAGGGGTTGACTAACGAGCAGTACTTC.

The rearrangement joins TRBV6-1 to TRBJ2-5; D is ambiguous. CDR3 length: 13 amino acids. Germline CDR1 is MNHNS and CDR2 is SASEGT. V was clipped by 7 bases and J by 5 bases, with 14 bases between them. CDR3: CASNVGPGETQYF. The CDR3 DNA reads TGTGCCAGCAATGTTGGCCCGGGCGAGACCCAGTACTTC.

The CDR3 sequence is CASDRGPYSNQPQHF. In DNA, the CDR3 is TGTGCCAGTGACAGGGGGCCCTATAGCAATCAGCCCCAGCATTTT. The chain has TRBV28 and TRBJ1-5, with 10 bases matching TRBD1. This CDR3 region has 15 residues. The germline V gene has CDR1 MDHEN and CDR2 SYDVKM. The junction had 5 bases not matched to a gene; V was cut back by 9 bases and J by 0 bases.

The gene calls are TRBV7-9 and TRBJ2-7; 8 bases are a match to TRBD2. The ends lost 5 bases at V and 4 bases at J; junction bases unmatched: 7. The germline CDR1 and CDR2 sequences are SEHNR and FQNEAQ (reference sequence). The CDR3 contains 14 residues. CDR3 in DNA: TGTGCCAGCAGCACCGGGGGGGCCGGTTACGAGCAGTACTTC. It is translated as CASSTGGAGYEQYF.

This clone was picked up one time. The chain uses TRBV28 and TRBJ2-5, with D maybe TRBD2 (5 bases). The CDR3 loop spans 13 amino acids. Trimming took off 2 bases at V and 3 bases at J, with 7 bases between the two ends. CDR1 is MDHEN, CDR2 SYDVKM, per germline. The CDR3 coding sequence is TGTGCCAGCAGTTTAGTCGGGAAAGAGACCCAGTACTTC. Translating it yields CASSLVGKETQYF.

The V gene is TRBV29-1, the J gene TRBJ1-1; weak D call: TRBD1 (5 bases). This CDR3 region has 11 residues. Germline V gene lookup returns CDR1 SQVTM and CDR2 ANQGSEA. V lost 7 bases and J lost 7, with 13 bases in between. The CDR3 coding sequence is TGCAGCGCCGGGGACGGGGGTGAAGCTTTCTTT. Translating gives CSAGDGGEAFF.

The genes are TRBV28 and TRBJ2-5, with 9 bases lining up with TRBD2. CDR3 length: 16 residues. V shed 5 bases and J 1 base; nucleotides not matched to a gene: 8. Germline lookup yields CDR1 MDHEN and CDR2 SYDVKM. CDR3 protein: CASSPTGTSPQETQYF. CDR3 nucleotides: TGTGCCAGCAGTCCTACCGGGACTAGCCCCCAAGAGACCCAGTACTTC.

V gene TRBV5-5 combines with J gene TRBJ2-2; D is undetermined. CDR1 is SGHKS, CDR2 YYEKEE, per germline (reference sequence). Trimming took 0 bases from V and 1 from J, leaving 10 bases between them. This CDR3 is 16 amino acids long. CDR3 bases: TGTGCCAGCAGCTTGGGTATAACTCTGAACACCGGGGAGCTGTTTTTT. It yields the protein CASSLGITLNTGELFF.

The V gene is TRBV7-9, the J gene TRBJ1-4; D is unclear. Germline V CDR1 and CDR2: SEHNR, FQNEAQ (reference sequence). The V end was cut by 6 bases, the J end by 0 bases, with 8 bases between. The CDR3 is 14 residues long. The CDR3 region has the DNA TGTGCCAGCAGGGCGGGAACAACTAATGAAAAACTGTTTTTT. Translated, it gives CASRAGTTNEKLFF.

V and J are TRBV19 and TRBJ2-2; 13 bases align to TRBD2. This CDR3 comprises 16 residues. Trimming at V came to 5 bases and at J to 7 bases, leaving 7 bases not matched to a gene. Per germline, CDR1 LNHDA and CDR2 SQIVND (reference sequence). The CDR3 DNA reads TGTGCCAGTAGTCATGGACTAGCGGGAGACGACGGGGAGCTGTTTTTT. The encoded protein is CASSHGLAGDDGELFF.

The chain uses TRBV18 and TRBJ2-3, with 9 positions matching TRBD2. With 4 bases clipped from V and 4 bases from J, the junction kept 9 bases outside the gene matches. CDR1 is KGHSH, CDR2 LQKENI, per germline. This CDR3 is 16 amino acids long. CDR3 nucleotides: TGTGCCAGCTCACGACCTACGGGACTAGCCCCAGATACGCAGTATTTT. Its translation: CASSRPTGLAPDTQYF.

This chain links TRBV29-1 with TRBJ1-2; no definite D call. Germline values: CDR1 SQVTM, CDR2 ANQGSEA. Trimming shortened V by 6 bases and J by 6 bases, and 14 bases separated the two germline ends. This CDR3 contains 12 residues. The CDR3 DNA reads as TGCAGCGTCGAGGCGGGGATCAATGGCTACACCTTC. Translated: CSVEAGINGYTF.

J is TRBJ2-1 and V is TRBV9; 7 nucleotides align to TRBD2. V lost 0 bases to trimming and J lost 9 bases; unmatched junction nucleotides: 9. Germline values: CDR1 SGDLS, CDR2 YYNGEE. The CDR3 contains 15 residues. The CDR3 loop reads CASSVASGMYGEQFF. The DNA for the CDR3 is TGTGCCAGCAGCGTAGCCAGCGGGATGTACGGTGAGCAGTTCTTC.

The chain is built from TRBV10-2 and TRBJ2-7; 9 bases align to TRBD2. The V segment lost 3 bases and the J segment 2 bases; nucleotides outside the gene matches: 14. Germline values: CDR1 WSHSY, CDR2 SAAADI. The CDR3 contains 18 residues. The CDR3 protein is CASSESRYPSGIAYEQYF. The CDR3 DNA reads TGCGCCAGCAGTGAATCCCGATATCCTAGCGGGATTGCCTACGAGCAGTACTTC.

The gene calls are TRBV2 and TRBJ1-2; the D is unclear. CDR1 is SNHLY, CDR2 FYNNEI, per germline. The V end was cut by 5 bases, the J end by 7 bases, with 14 bases between. The CDR3 length is 13 residues. As DNA, the CDR3 is TGTGCCAGCAGTCTTCAAACCTCCCTTGGCTACACCTTC. It is translated as CASSLQTSLGYTF.

J is TRBJ1-2 and V is TRBV5-4; D not resolved. CDR1 and CDR2 (germline): SGHNT, YYREEE (reference sequence). With 4 bases removed from V and 0 bases from J, the gap between germline ends came to 10 bases. The CDR3 consists of 14 residues. The CDR3: CASSAEVANYGYTF. CDR3 bases: TGTGCCAGCAGCGCCGAGGTGGCTAACTATGGCTACACCTTC. The variable domain in full, completed from reference TRBV5-4 and TRBJ1-2, reads ETGVTQSPTHLIKTRGQQVTLRCSSQSGHNTVSWYQQALGQGPQFIFQYYREEENGRGNFPPRFSGLQFPNYSSELNVNALELDDSALYLCASSAEVANYGYTFGSGTRLTVV.

This chain uses TRBV11-2 with TRBJ2-4; D gene unclear. Germline V gene sequence: CDR1 SGHAT, CDR2 FQNNGV. The CDR3 consists of 14 residues. V was trimmed by 4 bases and J by 0 bases, leaving 7 bases between them. CDR3 DNA sequence: TGTGCCAGCAGCTCCACACTAGCCAAAAACATTCAGTACTTC. Translation: CASSSTLAKNIQYF.

The rearrangement uses TRBV21-1 and TRBJ2-2. TRBV21-1 is given as a pseudogene. CDR3 size: 10 residues. CDR3 nucleotides: TGTGCCAGTACCACCGGGGAGCTGTTTTTT. Protein: CASTTGELFF.

CDR3 sequence: CASSLRQSTNEKLFF. For the CDR3, the DNA is TGTGCCAGCAGTTTAAGACAGTCAACTAATGAAAAACTGTTTTTT. The chain employs TRBV27 and TRBJ1-4; the D gene is possibly TRBD1 (5 bases). CDR3 length equals 15 residues. The germline CDR1 and CDR2 sequences are MNHEY and SMNVEV (reference sequence). V lost 2 bases, J lost 0 bases, and 7 bases lay in between.

The chain joins TRBV27 to TRBJ1-5, with D hard to call. V shed 5 bases and J shed 2 bases, with 13 bases lying between them. Germline V CDR1 and CDR2: MNHEY, SMNVEV (reference sequence). The CDR3 has 15 amino acids. The CDR3 reads CASSPQFTGNQPQHF. In nucleotides, the CDR3 is TGTGCCAGCAGTCCACAATTCACTGGCAATCAGCCCCAGCATTTT.

V and J are TRBV5-6 and TRBJ1-2, with D perhaps TRBD1 (6 bases). The CDR3 sequence is 13 residues long. Trimming cost V 4 bases and J 8 bases, with 15 bases left between them. Germline V gene lookup returns CDR1 SGHDT and CDR2 YYEEEE. The CDR3 protein is CASSPGGQRGYTF. The CDR3 DNA sequence: TGTGCCAGCAGCCCGGGGGGCCAGAGGGGCTACACCTTC. Filled out from reference TRBV5-6 and TRBJ1-2, the complete variable domain reads DAGVTQSPTHLIKTRGQQVTLRCSPKSGHDTVSWYQQALGQGPQFIFQYYEEEERQRGNFPDRFSGHQFPNYSSELNVNALLLGDSALYLCASSPGGQRGYTFGSGTRLTVV.

The chain uses TRBV2 and TRBJ2-3; D is perhaps TRBD1 (5 bases). CDR3 size: 10 residues. V was trimmed by 10 bases and J by 6 bases, leaving 8 bases between them. Germline assignment: CDR1 SNHLY and CDR2 FYNNEI. CDR3 in amino acids: CAKRGDTQYF. CDR3 DNA sequence: TGTGCCAAAAGGGGCGATACGCAGTATTTT.